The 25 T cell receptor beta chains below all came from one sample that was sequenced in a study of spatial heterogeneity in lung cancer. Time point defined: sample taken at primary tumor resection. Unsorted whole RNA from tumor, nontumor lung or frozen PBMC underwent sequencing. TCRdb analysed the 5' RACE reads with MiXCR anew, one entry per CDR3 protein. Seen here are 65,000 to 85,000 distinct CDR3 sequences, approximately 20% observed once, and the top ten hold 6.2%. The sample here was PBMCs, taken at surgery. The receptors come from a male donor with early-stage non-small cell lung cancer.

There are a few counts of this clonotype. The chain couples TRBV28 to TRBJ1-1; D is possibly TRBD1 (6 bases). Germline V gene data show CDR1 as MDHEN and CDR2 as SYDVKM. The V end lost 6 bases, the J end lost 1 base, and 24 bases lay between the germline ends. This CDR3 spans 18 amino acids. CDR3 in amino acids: CASSTIRQETRGNTEAFF. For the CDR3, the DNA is TGTGCCAGCAGCACTATTCGACAGGAAACCCGGGGGAACACTGAAGCTTTCTTT.

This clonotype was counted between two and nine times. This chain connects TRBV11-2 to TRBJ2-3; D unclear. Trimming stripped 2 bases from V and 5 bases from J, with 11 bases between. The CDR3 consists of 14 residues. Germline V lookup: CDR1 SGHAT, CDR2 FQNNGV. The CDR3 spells CASSLHVLVDTQYF. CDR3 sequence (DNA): TGTGCCAGCAGCTTACACGTGCTTGTAGATACGCAGTATTTT. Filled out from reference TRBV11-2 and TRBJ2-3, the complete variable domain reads EAGVAQSPRYKIIEKRQSVAFWCNPISGHATLYWYQQILGQGPKLLIQFQNNGVVDDSQLPKDRFSAERLKGVDSTLKIQPAKLEDSAVYLCASSLHVLVDTQYFGPGTRLTVL.

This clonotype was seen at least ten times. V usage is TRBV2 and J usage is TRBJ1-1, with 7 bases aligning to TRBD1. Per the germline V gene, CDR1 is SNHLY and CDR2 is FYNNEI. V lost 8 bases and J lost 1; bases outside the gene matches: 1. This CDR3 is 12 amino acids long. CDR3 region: CASRTGNTEAFF. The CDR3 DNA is TGTGCCAGCCGGACAGGGAACACTGAAGCTTTCTTT.

The CDR3 spells CASEPSGDSSYNEQFF. The DNA of the CDR3 is TGCGCCAGCGAGCCTAGCGGGGATAGCTCCTACAATGAGCAGTTCTTC. The chain couples TRBV5-1 to TRBJ2-1; 9 bases fit TRBD2. With V trimmed by 7 bases and J by 0 bases, 8 bases remained unmatched. From germline, CDR1 is SGHRS and CDR2 YFSETQ. The CDR3 totals 16 residues.

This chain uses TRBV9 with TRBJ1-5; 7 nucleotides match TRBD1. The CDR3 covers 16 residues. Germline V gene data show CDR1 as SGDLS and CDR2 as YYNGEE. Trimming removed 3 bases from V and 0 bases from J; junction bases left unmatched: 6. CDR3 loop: CASSATGDSSNQPQHF. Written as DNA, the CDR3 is TGTGCCAGCAGCGCCACAGGGGACTCTAGCAATCAGCCCCAGCATTTT.

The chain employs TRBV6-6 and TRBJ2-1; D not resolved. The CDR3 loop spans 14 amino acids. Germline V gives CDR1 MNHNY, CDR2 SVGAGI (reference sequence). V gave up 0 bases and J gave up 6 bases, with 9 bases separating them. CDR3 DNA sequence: TGTGCCAGCAGTTACTCCTTTACTCCCAATGAGCAGTTCTTC. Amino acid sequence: CASSYSFTPNEQFF.

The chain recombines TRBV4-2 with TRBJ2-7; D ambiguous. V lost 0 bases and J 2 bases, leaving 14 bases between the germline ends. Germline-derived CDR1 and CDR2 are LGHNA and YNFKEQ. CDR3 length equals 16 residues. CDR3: CASSQDGGGSTYEQYF. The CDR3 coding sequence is TGTGCCAGCAGCCAAGACGGTGGCGGTTCGACCTACGAGCAGTACTTC.

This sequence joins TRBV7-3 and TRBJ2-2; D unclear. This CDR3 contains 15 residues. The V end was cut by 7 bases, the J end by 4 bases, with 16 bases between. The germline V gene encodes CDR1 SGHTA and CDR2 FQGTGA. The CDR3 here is CASNMVGESTGELFF. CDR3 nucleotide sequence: TGTGCCAGCAACATGGTTGGGGAAAGCACCGGGGAGCTGTTTTTT.

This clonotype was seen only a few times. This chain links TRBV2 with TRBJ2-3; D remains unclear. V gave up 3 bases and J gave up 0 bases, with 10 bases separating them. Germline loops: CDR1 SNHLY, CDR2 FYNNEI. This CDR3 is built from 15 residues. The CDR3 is CASSDEAASTDTQYF. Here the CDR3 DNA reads TGTGCCAGCAGTGATGAGGCGGCTAGCACAGATACGCAGTATTTT. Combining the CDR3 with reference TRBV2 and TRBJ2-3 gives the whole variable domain EPEVTQTPSHQVTQMGQEVILRCVPISNHLYFYWYRQILGQKVEFLVSFYNNEISEKSEIFDDQFSVERPDGSNFTLKIRSTKLEDSAMYFCASSDEAASTDTQYFGPGTRLTVL.

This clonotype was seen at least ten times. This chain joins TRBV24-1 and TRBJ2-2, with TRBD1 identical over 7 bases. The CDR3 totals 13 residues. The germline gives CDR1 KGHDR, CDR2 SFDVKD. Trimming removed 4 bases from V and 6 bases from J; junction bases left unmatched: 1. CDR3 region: CATSERGPGELFF. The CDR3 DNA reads TGTGCCACCAGTGAGAGGGGGCCCGGGGAGCTGTTTTTT.

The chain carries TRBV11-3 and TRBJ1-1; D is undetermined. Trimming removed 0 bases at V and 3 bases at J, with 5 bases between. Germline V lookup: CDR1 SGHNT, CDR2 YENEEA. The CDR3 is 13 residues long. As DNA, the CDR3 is TGTGCCAGCAGCTTAGAGGCGTACACTGAAGCTTTCTTT. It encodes CASSLEAYTEAFF.

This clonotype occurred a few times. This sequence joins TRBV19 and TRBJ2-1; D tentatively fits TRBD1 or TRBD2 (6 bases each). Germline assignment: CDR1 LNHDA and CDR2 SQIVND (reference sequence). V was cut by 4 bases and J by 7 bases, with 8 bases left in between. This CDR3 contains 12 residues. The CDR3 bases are TGTGCCAGTAGTAAGGGGGGAAATGAGCAGTTCTTC. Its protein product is CASSKGGNEQFF. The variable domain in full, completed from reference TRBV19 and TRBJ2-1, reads DGGITQSPKYLFRKEGQNVTLSCEQNLNHDAMYWYRQDPGQGLRLIYYSQIVNDFQKGDIAEGYSVSREKKESFPLTVTSAQKNPTAFYLCASSKGGNEQFFGPGTRLTVL.

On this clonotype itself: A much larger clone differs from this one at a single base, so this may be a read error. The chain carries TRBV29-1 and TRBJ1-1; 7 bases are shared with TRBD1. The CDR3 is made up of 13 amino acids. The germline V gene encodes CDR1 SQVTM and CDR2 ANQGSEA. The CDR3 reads CGVEEGANTEAFF. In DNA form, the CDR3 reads TGCGGCGTTGAAGAGGGGGCTAACACTGAAGCTTTCTTT.

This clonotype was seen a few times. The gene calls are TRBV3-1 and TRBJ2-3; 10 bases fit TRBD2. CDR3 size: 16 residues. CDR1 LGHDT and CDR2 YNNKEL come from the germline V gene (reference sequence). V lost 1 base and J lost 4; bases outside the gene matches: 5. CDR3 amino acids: CASSQGSLAGADTQYF. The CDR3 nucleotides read TGTGCCAGCAGCCAAGGGAGTCTAGCGGGAGCAGATACGCAGTATTTT.

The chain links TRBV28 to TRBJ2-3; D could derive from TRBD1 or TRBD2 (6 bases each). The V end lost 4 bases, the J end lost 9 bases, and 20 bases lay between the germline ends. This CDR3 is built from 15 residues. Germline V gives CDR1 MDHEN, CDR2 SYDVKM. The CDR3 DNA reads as TGTGCCAGCAGTTATACCGGGAAAGGGGGGCACACGCAGTATTTT. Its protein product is CASSYTGKGGHTQYF.

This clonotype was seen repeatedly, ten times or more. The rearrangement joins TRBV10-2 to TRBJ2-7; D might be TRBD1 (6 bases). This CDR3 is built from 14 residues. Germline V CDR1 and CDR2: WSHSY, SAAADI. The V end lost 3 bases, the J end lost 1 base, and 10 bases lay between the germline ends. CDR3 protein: CASSDPGQSYEQYF. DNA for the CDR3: TGCGCCAGCAGTGACCCTGGACAGTCCTACGAGCAGTACTTC.

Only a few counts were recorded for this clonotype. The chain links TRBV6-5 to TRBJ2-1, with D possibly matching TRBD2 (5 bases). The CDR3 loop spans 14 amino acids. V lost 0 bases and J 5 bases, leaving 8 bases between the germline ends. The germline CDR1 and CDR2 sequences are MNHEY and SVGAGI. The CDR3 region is CASSYSHGDNEQFF. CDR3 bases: TGTGCCAGCAGTTACTCCCACGGGGACAATGAGCAGTTCTTC.

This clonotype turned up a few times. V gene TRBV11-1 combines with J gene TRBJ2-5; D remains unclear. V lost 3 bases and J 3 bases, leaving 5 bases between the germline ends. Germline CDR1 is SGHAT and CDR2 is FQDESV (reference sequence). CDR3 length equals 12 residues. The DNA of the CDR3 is TGTGCCAGCAGCTTCGGCGAAGAGACCCAGTACTTC. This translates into CASSFGEETQYF. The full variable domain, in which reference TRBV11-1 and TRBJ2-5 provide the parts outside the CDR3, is EAEVAQSPRYKITEKSQAVAFWCDPISGHATLYWYRQILGQGPELLVQFQDESVVDDSQLPKDRFSAERLKGVDSTLKIQPAELGDSAMYLCASSFGEETQYFGPGTRLLVL.

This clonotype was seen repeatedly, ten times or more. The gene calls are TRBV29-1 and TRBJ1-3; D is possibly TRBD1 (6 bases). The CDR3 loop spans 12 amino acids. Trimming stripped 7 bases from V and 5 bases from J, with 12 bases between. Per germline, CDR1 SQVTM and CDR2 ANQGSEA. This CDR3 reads CSARTERNTIYF. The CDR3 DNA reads TGCAGCGCCCGGACAGAACGAAACACCATATATTTT.

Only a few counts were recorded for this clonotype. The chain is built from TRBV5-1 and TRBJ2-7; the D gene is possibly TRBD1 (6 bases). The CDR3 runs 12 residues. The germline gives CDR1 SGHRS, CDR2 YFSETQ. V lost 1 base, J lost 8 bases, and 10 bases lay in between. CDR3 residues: CASSLWQGKQYF. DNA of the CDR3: TGCGCCAGCAGCTTGTGGCAGGGGAAGCAGTACTTC.

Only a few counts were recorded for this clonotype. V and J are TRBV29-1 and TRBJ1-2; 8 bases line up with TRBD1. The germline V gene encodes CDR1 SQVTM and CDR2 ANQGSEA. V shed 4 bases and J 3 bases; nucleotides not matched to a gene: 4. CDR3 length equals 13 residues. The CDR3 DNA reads TGCAGCGTTGGCGACAGGGGAGACTATGGCTACACCTTC. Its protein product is CSVGDRGDYGYTF.

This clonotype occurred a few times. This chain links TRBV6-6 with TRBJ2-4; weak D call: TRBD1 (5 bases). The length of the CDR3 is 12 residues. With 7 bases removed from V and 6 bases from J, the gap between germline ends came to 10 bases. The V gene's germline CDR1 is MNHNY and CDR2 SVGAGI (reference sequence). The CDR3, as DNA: TGTGCCAGCATGACGCAGGGAAACATTCAGTACTTC. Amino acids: CASMTQGNIQYF.

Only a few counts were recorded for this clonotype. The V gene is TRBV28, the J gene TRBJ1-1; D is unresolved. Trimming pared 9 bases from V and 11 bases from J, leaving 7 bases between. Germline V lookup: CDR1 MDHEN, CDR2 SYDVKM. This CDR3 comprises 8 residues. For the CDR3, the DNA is TGTGCCAGGAGGGCGGCTTTCTTT. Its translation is CARRAAFF.

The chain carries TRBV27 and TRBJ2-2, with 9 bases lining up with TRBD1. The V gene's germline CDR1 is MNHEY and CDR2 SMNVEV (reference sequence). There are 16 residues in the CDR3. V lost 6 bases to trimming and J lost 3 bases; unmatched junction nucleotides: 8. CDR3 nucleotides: TGTGCCAGCAGCCCATCCGGGACAGGGTACACCGGGGAGCTGTTTTTT. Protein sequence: CASSPSGTGYTGELFF.

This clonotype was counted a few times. The CDR3 loop reads CASSTDRGYGTDTQYF. CDR3 coding DNA: TGTGCCAGCAGCACAGACAGGGGGTATGGGACAGATACGCAGTATTTT. The J gene is TRBJ2-3, the V gene TRBV7-9; 9 nucleotides line up with TRBD1. This CDR3 is 16 amino acids long. From germline, CDR1 is SEHNR and CDR2 FQNEAQ (reference sequence). With 5 bases clipped from V and 3 bases from J, the junction kept 9 bases outside the gene matches.